The rows below give T cell receptor beta chains drawn from one sample of a study of shared clonotypes between healthy human individuals. Sequenced by immunoSEQ multiplex PCR; TCRdb stores in-frame clones only, minus some. The profile shows 2 million to 2.5 million clones, around 93% of them singletons. The sample was naive CD4+ T cells from PBMCs. The receptors originated from a man aged 18 to 29 in good health. Some clones in this sample may be carry-over from other donors' samples. Each CDR3 is given with its conserved first and last residue. The D gene is left open where the match is weak. Where a row states a size, it is once, few, many or the class of an expanded clone; other rows omit it.

CDR3 length,clone size,J gene,D gene,V gene,CDR3 protein,CDR3 DNA
15,.,TRBJ1-1,TRBD1,TRBV11-2,CASSPGTGIYTEAFF,TGTGCCAGCAGCCCCGGGACAGGGATTTACACTGAAGCTTTCTTT
15,.,TRBJ2-1,TRBD1,TRBV7-9,CASSLVGTGVNEQFF,TGTGCCAGCAGCTTGGTTGGGACAGGGGTCAATGAGCAGTTCTTC
13,.,TRBJ2-5,.,TRBV7-2,CASNRPGSGTQYF,TGTGCCAGCAACCGGCCTGGGAGCGGGACCCAGTACTTC
16,.,TRBJ2-2,TRBD1,TRBV7-9,CASSSQQGTNTGELFF,TGTGCCAGCAGCTCACAACAGGGGACCAACACCGGGGAGCTGTTTTTT
13,.,TRBJ2-4,.,TRBV28,CASTPTSGYIQYF,TGTGCCAGCACCCCCACCTCGGGGTACATTCAGTACTTC
15,.,TRBJ2-2,.,TRBV28,CASSFPTPNTGELFF,TGTGCCAGCAGTTTTCCGACACCTAACACCGGGGAGCTGTTTTTT
13,.,TRBJ2-7,TRBD2,TRBV29-1,CSVVGLAGFQQYF,TGCAGCGTTGTTGGCCTAGCGGGATTTCAGCAGTACTTC
15,.,TRBJ1-2,.,TRBV6-6,CASSPDSGRDYGYTF,TGTGCCAGCAGCCCAGACAGCGGTAGGGACTATGGCTACACCTTC
14,.,TRBJ2-7,TRBD1,TRBV18,CASSPGTGGYEQYF,TGTGCCAGCTCACCCGGGACAGGGGGTTACGAGCAGTACTTC
14,few,TRBJ1-1,TRBD1,TRBV9,CASSARTGGPEAFF,TGTGCCAGCAGCGCGAGGACAGGGGGCCCTGAAGCTTTCTTT
16,.,TRBJ2-6,.,TRBV9,CASSPRLSSGANVLTF,TGTGCCAGCAGCCCCCGACTCAGCTCTGGGGCCAACGTCCTGACTTTC
16,.,TRBJ1-4,.,TRBV5-1,CASSEGRTRLNEKLFF,TGCGCCAGCAGCGAGGGACGGACCAGGTTGAATGAAAAACTGTTTTTT
14,.,TRBJ2-7,.,TRBV6-5,CASSSHGNIDEQYF,TGTGCCAGCAGTTCCCACGGAAACATCGACGAGCAGTACTTC
13,.,TRBJ1-1,TRBD1,TRBV7-6,CASSVYRGTEAFF,TGTGCCAGCAGCGTTTACAGGGGAACTGAAGCTTTCTTT
18,.,TRBJ2-4,.,TRBV7-9,CASSWAQGEGWAKNIQYF,TGTGCCAGCAGCTGGGCGCAAGGGGAAGGATGGGCCAAAAACATTCAGTACTTC
15,.,TRBJ1-5,.,TRBV27,CASSLSRTANQPQHF,TGTGCCAGCAGTTTATCAAGGACAGCGAATCAGCCCCAGCATTTT
21,.,TRBJ2-5,.,TRBV12-1,CASRLGGGLAGVFSVAETQYF,TGTGCCAGCCGACTAGGAGGGGGACTAGCGGGAGTCTTTTCGGTCGCGGAGACCCAGTACTTC
14,.,TRBJ2-1,.,TRBV4-1,CASSQFWRVNEQFF,TGCGCCAGCAGCCAATTCTGGAGGGTGAATGAGCAGTTCTTC
16,.,TRBJ2-3,TRBD2,TRBV18,CASSPRLADSTDTQYF,TGTGCCAGCTCACCAAGACTAGCGGACAGCACAGATACGCAGTATTTT
11,.,TRBJ2-7,.,TRBV10-2,CASSPYYEQYF,TGCGCCAGCAGCCCTTACTACGAGCAGTACTTC
15,.,TRBJ2-7,TRBD1,TRBV28,CASSLVGQGLRGQYF,TGTGCCAGCAGTTTAGTGGGACAGGGGTTAAGGGGGCAGTACTTC
14,.,TRBJ1-5,.,TRBV18,CASSPTRSYQPQHF,TGTGCCAGCTCACCGACTAGGAGCTATCAGCCCCAGCATTTT
14,.,TRBJ2-5,TRBD2,TRBV2,CASSDGLASETQYF,TGTGCCAGCAGTGATGGACTAGCGTCGGAGACCCAGTACTTC